These 16 T cell receptor beta chains were all obtained from the same sample, sequenced in a study of blood T cell repertoires in COVID-19 (dated by TCRdb to 2020 to 2022). Receptor libraries were prepared by the immunoSEQ multiplex PCR assay. TCRdb limited this immuneACCESS table to in-frame rearrangements with V and J called. A share of clones is missing; checked studies link under half to unresolved V genes, and the rest is unexplained. The sample table contains more than 300,000 clones; only one count was recorded for 90% of them. Almost 4% of the sample rests with the top ten. The sample consisted of PBMCs or T cells enriched from blood (not recorded which). These receptor sequences come from a woman in her thirties who had been exposed to COVID-19.

The chain uses TRBV7-6 and TRBJ2-1, with a possible D match to TRBD2 (5 bases). Germline V gene data show CDR1 as SGHVS and CDR2 as FNYEAQ. V lost 1 base, J lost 4 bases, and 17 bases lay in between. The CDR3 sequence is 17 residues long. The CDR3 region has the DNA TGTGCCAGCAGCTTAGGAGGGAGACCTACTCAGTACAATGAGCAGTTCTTC. Amino acid sequence: CASSLGGRPTQYNEQFF.

Of note for this clone: The sample carries other DNA sequences with the same CDR3. This sequence joins TRBV18 and TRBJ1-1; a weak D match, TRBD1 (5 bases). CDR3 length: 14 amino acids. The ends were cut back, 6 bases at V and 0 bases at J, with 11 bases in the middle. CDR1 KGHSH and CDR2 LQKENI come from the germline V gene. The CDR3 is CASSPGGMNTEAFF. The DNA of the CDR3 is TGTGCCAGCTCCCCGGGGGGGATGAACACTGAAGCTTTCTTT.

This chain joins TRBV7-6 and TRBJ1-5; perhaps TRBD1 as D (5 bases). CDR1 and CDR2 (germline): SGHVS, FNYEAQ. The CDR3 contains 16 residues. Trimming took off 0 bases at V and 1 base at J, with 10 bases between the two ends. The CDR3 bases are TGTGCCAGCAGCTTAGCGCTGGGGGGAAGCAATCAGCCCCAGCATTTT. Protein product: CASSLALGGSNQPQHF.

The chain combines TRBV6-1 with TRBJ1-5; no reliable D call. Deletions cut 2 bases from V and 2 bases from J, with 7 bases between. The length of the CDR3 is 14 residues. Germline-derived CDR1 and CDR2 are MNHNS and SASEGT. The CDR3 nucleotides read TGTGCCAGCAGTGAAAGAGGAGGCAATCAGCCCCAGCATTTT. As protein: CASSERGGNQPQHF.

The chain combines TRBV4-3 with TRBJ1-6, with 7 bases matching TRBD1. This CDR3 region has 15 residues. Trimming removed 4 bases from V and 4 bases from J; junction bases left unmatched: 4. The germline V gene has CDR1 LGHNA and CDR2 YSLEER. CDR3 sequence (DNA): TGCGCCAGCAGCCCCGAGGGGGCATATAATTCACCCCTCCACTTT. Translating gives CASSPEGAYNSPLHF.

J is TRBJ1-1 and V is TRBV2; D gene uncertain. Germline assignment: CDR1 SNHLY and CDR2 FYNNEI. This CDR3 comprises 12 residues. Trimming cost V 1 base and J 5 bases, with 5 bases left between them. CDR3 region: CASSEGLTEAFF. DNA of the CDR3: TGTGCCAGCAGTGAAGGACTGACTGAAGCTTTCTTT.

The V call is TRBV12-5, the J call TRBJ1-1, with D tentatively TRBD1 (5 bases). The CDR3 runs 15 residues. V was pared by 0 bases and J by 4 bases, with 12 bases between. Germline lookup yields CDR1 LGHNT and CDR2 FRNRAP. The CDR3 DNA reads as TGTGCTAGTGGTTTGGTTCTGGGAAGGGGCACTGAAGCTTTCTTT. Encoded protein: CASGLVLGRGTEAFF.

The rearrangement uses TRBV7-9 and TRBJ1-1; D remains unclear. Deletions cut 1 base from V and 0 bases from J, with 9 bases between. The CDR3 consists of 15 residues. Per the germline V gene, CDR1 is SEHNR and CDR2 is FQNEAQ (reference sequence). The CDR3 DNA reads as TGTGCCAGCAGCTTAGAACCGAGAATGAACACTGAAGCTTTCTTT. Amino acids: CASSLEPRMNTEAFF.

The V gene is TRBV27, the J gene TRBJ2-1; maybe TRBD1 (5 bases). CDR1 is MNHEY and CDR2 is SMNVEV in the germline V gene (reference sequence). V was clipped by 4 bases and J by 6 bases, with 13 bases between them. The CDR3 is 14 amino acids. CDR3 in DNA: TGTGCCAGCAGTTCACGACAGTGGCCCAATGAGCAGTTCTTC. Residues: CASSSRQWPNEQFF.

This chain joins TRBV6-5 and TRBJ1-2; 8 bases are shared with TRBD1. J gave up 7 bases and V 5 bases, and 6 bases lay outside the gene matches. Per germline, CDR1 MNHEY and CDR2 SVGAGI. The CDR3 runs to 13 residues. CDR3 bases: TGTGCCAGCAGTCAGACAGGGGATGCTGGCTACACCTTC. This translates into CASSQTGDAGYTF.

The rearrangement links TRBV6-5 to TRBJ1-1; D is uncertain. The V gene lost 6 bases and the J gene lost 5 bases, with 13 bases spanning the gap. The CDR3 consists of 13 residues. CDR1 is MNHEY, CDR2 SVGAGI, per germline. CDR3 residues: CASRVARRTEAFF. For the CDR3, the DNA is TGTGCCAGCAGAGTTGCGAGGCGGACTGAAGCTTTCTTT.

V gene TRBV5-1 combines with J gene TRBJ1-2, with D possibly matching TRBD1 (5 bases). Germline V gene data show CDR1 as SGHRS and CDR2 as YFSETQ. The CDR3 runs 14 residues. V was clipped by 4 bases and J by 0 bases, with 10 bases between them. DNA of the CDR3: TGCGCCAGCAGCGGGGGGGACGCTAACTATGGCTACACCTTC. It yields the protein CASSGGDANYGYTF.

The chain carries TRBV5-1 and TRBJ2-6; 12 positions match TRBD1. V gave up 3 bases and J gave up 3 bases; unmatched junction bases: 7. Germline V gives CDR1 SGHRS, CDR2 YFSETQ. The CDR3 is 18 amino acids. In DNA, the CDR3 is TGCGCCAGCAGCTCGTCCGGGACAGGGGGCGGTGGGGCCAACGTCCTGACTTTC. The encoded protein is CASSSSGTGGGGANVLTF.

A single count supports this clone. The DNA of the CDR3 is TGTGCTAGTGGTTTGGGACAGGGGACCACTGAAGCTTTCTTT. This gives the protein CASGLGQGTTEAFF. This chain links TRBV12-5 with TRBJ1-1; the match to TRBD1 covers 8 bases. The germline CDR1 and CDR2 sequences are LGHNT and FRNRAP. The CDR3 extends over 14 amino acids. V was pared by 1 base and J by 4 bases, with 2 bases of the junction left unmatched.

The chain joins TRBV3-1 (or the pseudogene TRBV3-2) to TRBJ1-4, with 9 bases aligning to TRBD1. Losses at the gene ends were 1 base for V and 5 bases for J; bases not matched to a gene: 5. The CDR3 sequence is 16 residues long. Germline V gene sequence: CDR1 LGHDT, CDR2 YNNKEL (reference sequence). The CDR3: CASSQATGGANEKLFF. CDR3 sequence (DNA): TGTGCCAGCAGCCAAGCGACAGGGGGAGCGAATGAAAAACTGTTTTTT.

The chain employs TRBV4-1 and TRBJ2-4, with TRBD2 as a possible D gene (6 bases). V shed 4 bases and J shed 2 bases, with 12 bases lying between them. Germline V gene lookup returns CDR1 MGHRA and CDR2 YSYEKL. The CDR3 spans 15 residues. CDR3 in amino acids: CASSLLGTPKNIQYF. CDR3 DNA sequence: TGCGCCAGCAGCCTCCTCGGGACTCCCAAAAACATTCAGTACTTC.